A single sample is the source of the 22 T cell receptor beta chains below, sequenced in a study of T cell responses to AZD1222 COVID-19 vaccine. TCRdb's copy holds only in-frame clones and misses some; the assay was immunoSEQ multiplex PCR. Altogether about 97,000 clones are present, over 75% being singletons, with the ten largest covering less than 3%. This specimen consisted of peripheral blood, obtained on day 0 of AZD1222 vaccination. These receptors were collected from an adult in good health.

This clone was detected only once. The J gene is TRBJ1-6, the V gene TRBV7-2; D not resolved. The ends were cut back, 4 bases at V and 7 bases at J, with 14 bases in the middle. The CDR3 is 15 residues long. Germline assignment: CDR1 SGHTA and CDR2 FQGNSA. The CDR3 DNA is TGTGCCAGCAGCTACGTCCTGGTTTGGAATTCACCCCTCCACTTT. Translated, it gives CASSYVLVWNSPLHF.

The rearrangement links TRBV9 to TRBJ2-3; D is unclear. This CDR3 contains 14 residues. CDR1 is SGDLS and CDR2 is YYNGEE in the germline V gene. The V and J ends lost 0 bases and 0 bases respectively, with 5 bases between them. The CDR3 region is CASSVVSSTDTQYF. CDR3 sequence (DNA): TGTGCCAGCAGCGTAGTTTCTAGCACAGATACGCAGTATTTT.

The rearrangement links TRBV5-1 to TRBJ2-5; D may match TRBD1 or TRBD2 (5 bases each). V was pared by 3 bases and J by 5 bases, with 11 bases between. Germline values: CDR1 SGHRS, CDR2 YFSETQ. The CDR3 has 13 residues. Here the CDR3 reads CASSSSRGETQYF. The DNA of the CDR3 is TGCGCCAGCAGCTCCTCGAGGGGTGAGACCCAGTACTTC.

The CDR3 bases are TGCGCCAGCAGCCAGGACTCTCCTGGAAACACCATATATTTT. This gives the protein CASSQDSPGNTIYF. The chain recombines TRBV5-1 with TRBJ1-3; D is unresolved. With 4 bases removed from V and 2 bases from J, the gap between germline ends came to 10 bases. The length of the CDR3 is 14 residues. Germline V lookup: CDR1 SGHRS, CDR2 YFSETQ.

The V and J genes are TRBV15 and TRBJ1-2, with 8 nucleotides matching TRBD1. This CDR3 region has 18 residues. The germline gives CDR1 LNHNV, CDR2 YYDKDF (reference sequence). J was trimmed by 4 bases and V by 0 bases; bases with no gene match: 13. In DNA form, the CDR3 reads TGTGCCACCAGCAGAGAATTAGGCGGACAGGGTGAGGGCTATGGCTACACCTTC. It yields the protein CATSRELGGQGEGYGYTF. The whole variable domain, remainder taken from reference TRBV15 and TRBJ1-2, is DAMVIQNPRYQVTQFGKPVTLSCSQTLNHNVMYWYQQKSSQAPKLLFHYYDKDFNNEADTPDNFQSRRPNTSFCFLDIRSPGLGDTAMYLCATSRELGGQGEGYGYTFGSGTRLTVV.

V gene TRBV6-6 combines with J gene TRBJ2-7, with a tentative D call TRBD2 (6 bases). The CDR3 contains 16 residues. The V and J ends lost 0 bases and 2 bases respectively, with 14 bases between them. CDR1 and CDR2 from the germline V gene are MNHNY and SVGAGI (reference sequence). The CDR3 reads CASSYSIGGNTYEQYF. Written as DNA, the CDR3 is TGTGCCAGCAGTTACTCGATCGGCGGGAACACCTACGAGCAGTACTTC.

The gene calls are TRBV15 and TRBJ1-1; 10 positions match TRBD1. CDR3 size: 15 residues. Trimming took 4 bases from V and 6 from J; bases not matched to a gene: 8. CDR1 LNHNV and CDR2 YYDKDF come from the germline V gene (reference sequence). The CDR3 region is CATSKDRDRGPEAFF. CDR3 in DNA: TGTGCCACCAGCAAGGACCGGGACAGGGGACCTGAAGCTTTCTTT.

This clone showed up just once. The chain has TRBV6-2 or TRBV6-3 and TRBJ1-5; D is possibly TRBD1 (5 bases). V was cut by 0 bases and J by 6 bases, with 9 bases left in between. CDR1 MNHEY and CDR2 SVGEGT come from the germline V gene. The CDR3 sequence is 14 residues long. CDR3 sequence (DNA): TGTGCCAGCAGTTACTCGGGGGTTGCTCAGCCCCAGCATTTT. The encoded protein is CASSYSGVAQPQHF.

The V gene is TRBV10-1, the J gene TRBJ2-5, with D unclear. V was trimmed by 2 bases and J by 3 bases, leaving 13 bases between them. The CDR3 is 15 residues long. Germline lookup yields CDR1 WNHNN and CDR2 SYGVQD (reference sequence). CDR3 region: CASSEGLVAEETQYF. CDR3 bases: TGCGCCAGCAGTGAGGGGTTGGTGGCAGAAGAGACCCAGTACTTC.

Written as DNA, the CDR3 is TGTGCCAGCAGCCTAGGGCTCGGGGGGGGCGAGTATGGCTACACCTTC. This sequence encodes CASSLGLGGGEYGYTF. V gene TRBV11-2 combines with J gene TRBJ1-2; possibly TRBD1 for D (6 bases). The V end was cut by 5 bases, the J end by 5 bases, with 21 bases between. There are 16 residues in the CDR3. Germline CDR1 SGHAT, CDR2 FQNNGV.

This clone was counted a single time. The rearrangement joins TRBV30 to TRBJ1-1, with D maybe TRBD1 (5 bases). Germline values: CDR1 GTSNPN, CDR2 SVGIG (reference sequence). The V end lost 2 bases, the J end lost 5 bases, and 12 bases lay between the germline ends. The CDR3 is made up of 13 amino acids. The CDR3 loop is CAWSPQAGTEAFF. In nucleotides, the CDR3 is TGTGCCTGGAGTCCCCAAGCAGGGACTGAAGCTTTCTTT.

The chain uses TRBV4-1 and TRBJ2-7, with 10 bases fitting TRBD2. Germline V gene data show CDR1 as MGHRA and CDR2 as YSYEKL. CDR3 length equals 15 residues. The trim removed 0 bases at V and 6 bases at J, leaving 5 bases unmatched. The CDR3 sequence: CASSQDERGGREQYF. CDR3 nucleotides: TGCGCCAGCAGCCAAGATGAGCGGGGGGGACGCGAGCAGTACTTC.

V is TRBV4-3 and J is TRBJ1-4, with 10 bases fitting TRBD1. Trimming cost V 0 bases and J 6 bases; bases outside gene matches: 4. Germline CDR1 and CDR2: LGHNA and YSLEER. The CDR3 has 16 amino acids. In DNA form, the CDR3 reads TGCGCCAGCAGCCAAGACATAGGGACAGGGGATGAAAAACTGTTTTTT. This sequence encodes CASSQDIGTGDEKLFF.

The rearrangement links TRBV2 to TRBJ2-7; D remains ambiguous. Germline CDR1 and CDR2: SNHLY and FYNNEI. CDR3 length: 14 residues. The V end lost 5 bases, the J end lost 0 bases, and 11 bases lay between the germline ends. CDR3 protein: CASSFRTVSYEQYF. In nucleotides, the CDR3 is TGTGCCAGCAGTTTTCGGACGGTCTCCTACGAGCAGTACTTC.

V and J are TRBV6-2 or TRBV6-3 and TRBJ1-2; D is possibly TRBD1 (5 bases). V was cut by 0 bases and J by 7 bases, with 6 bases left in between. In germline, CDR1 is MNHEY, CDR2 SVGEGT. CDR3 size: 12 residues. CDR3 in DNA: TGTGCCAGCAGTTACTCCGGGACTGGCTACACCTTC. It translates to CASSYSGTGYTF.

The chain couples TRBV6-5 to TRBJ2-5; D is unresolved. Germline CDR1 reads MNHEY; CDR2 reads SVGAGI. The CDR3 runs to 12 residues. The V end lost 4 bases, the J end lost 4 bases, and 7 bases lay between the germline ends. The CDR3 region has the DNA TGTGCCAGCAGTTCATCCCCAGAGACCCAGTACTTC. The encoded protein is CASSSSPETQYF.

The rearrangement links TRBV6-5 to TRBJ2-5; weak D call: TRBD2 (6 bases). The CDR3 totals 14 residues. CDR1 and CDR2 (germline): MNHEY, SVGAGI. The V end was cut by 0 bases, the J end by 2 bases, with 7 bases between. The CDR3 DNA reads TGTGCCAGCAGTTACTCGGGGACTCAAGAGACCCAGTACTTC. Amino acids: CASSYSGTQETQYF.

The V and J genes are TRBV18 and TRBJ2-7, with a weak D call TRBD1 (7 bases). Looked up from germline, CDR1 is KGHSH and CDR2 is LQKENI. This CDR3 spans 17 amino acids. V gave up 4 bases and J gave up 4 bases, with 23 bases separating them. The CDR3 spells CASSLDRAIRGLYEQYF. CDR3 coding DNA: TGTGCCAGCTCACTCGACAGGGCGATTAGGGGACTTTACGAGCAGTACTTC.

The chain is built from TRBV27 and TRBJ1-1; tentative D call: TRBD1 (5 bases). V lost 2 bases to trimming and J lost 0 bases, with 10 bases between them. The CDR3 spans 15 residues. Germline loops: CDR1 MNHEY, CDR2 SMNVEV (reference sequence). The chain's CDR3 is CASSLGGLMNTEAFF. Here the CDR3 DNA reads TGTGCCAGCAGTTTAGGGGGATTGATGAACACTGAAGCTTTCTTT.

This chain links TRBV19 with TRBJ2-7, with a weak D call TRBD1 (6 bases). This CDR3 region has 13 residues. Trimming took off 3 bases at V and 4 bases at J, with 10 bases between the two ends. The germline CDR1 and CDR2 sequences are LNHDA and SQIVND (reference sequence). DNA for the CDR3: TGTGCCAGTAGTATGCTCCAGGGGTACGAGCAGTACTTC. It yields the protein CASSMLQGYEQYF. The full variable domain, in which reference TRBV19 and TRBJ2-7 provide the parts outside the CDR3, is DGGITQSPKYLFRKEGQNVTLSCEQNLNHDAMYWYRQDPGQGLRLIYYSQIVNDFQKGDIAEGYSVSREKKESFPLTVTSAQKNPTAFYLCASSMLQGYEQYFGPGTRLTVT.

This chain uses TRBV2 with TRBJ2-2; 7 positions agree with TRBD1. The V segment lost 7 bases and the J segment 6 bases; nucleotides outside the gene matches: 8. CDR1 is SNHLY and CDR2 is FYNNEI in the germline V gene. The CDR3 sequence is 14 residues long. The CDR3 DNA sequence: TGTGCCAGCAAAGAACAGGGGCAGGCCGGGGAGCTGTTTTTT. Translation gives CASKEQGQAGELFF.

The chain has TRBV20-1 and TRBJ1-5; D possibly corresponds to TRBD1 (6 bases). Germline V gene data show CDR1 as DFQATT and CDR2 as SNEGSKA (reference sequence). CDR3 length equals 15 residues. V was cut by 3 bases and J by 0 bases, with 12 bases left in between. As DNA, the CDR3 is TGCAGTGCTAGTGGGGACAATTATAGCAATCAGCCCCAGCATTTT. Amino acid sequence: CSASGDNYSNQPQHF.